These 20 T cell receptor beta chains were sequenced from one sample in a study of blood T cell repertoires in COVID-19. Libraries were prepared by immunoSEQ multiplex PCR; TCRdb keeps only in-frame clonotypes and omits some of them. The sample holds approximately 360,000 clones, around 90% seen once. The sequenced sample was peripheral blood. These receptors were taken from a man younger than 35 with active or convalescent COVID-19.

The chain has TRBV6-5 and TRBJ2-7, with D perhaps TRBD1 (7 bases). CDR3 size: 14 residues. Trimming stripped 4 bases from V and 1 base from J, with 11 bases between. From germline, CDR1 is MNHEY and CDR2 SVGAGI. CDR3 residues: CASSSSGGSYEQYF. In DNA, the CDR3 is TGTGCCAGCAGTTCTTCAGGGGGGTCCTACGAGCAGTACTTC.

The chain recombines TRBV11-2 with TRBJ2-7; unclear D gene. The CDR3 runs 15 residues. Per germline, CDR1 SGHAT and CDR2 FQNNGV. V was clipped by 0 bases and J by 7 bases, with 16 bases between them. CDR3 in amino acids: CASSLEVAWPREQYF. In nucleotides, the CDR3 is TGTGCCAGCAGCTTAGAGGTAGCTTGGCCGCGGGAGCAGTACTTC.

In regard to this clone: The sample contains more than one DNA sequence encoding this CDR3. The chain links TRBV11-3 to TRBJ2-2; 10 bases fit TRBD2. V lost 4 bases and J lost 4; bases outside the gene matches: 6. The germline CDR1 and CDR2 sequences are SGHNT and YENEEA. CDR3 length: 16 amino acids. CDR3 residues: CASSSRTSGGTGELFF. In DNA form, the CDR3 reads TGTGCCAGCAGCTCTAGGACTAGCGGCGGCACCGGGGAGCTGTTTTTT. Based on the CDR3 plus reference TRBV11-3 and TRBJ2-2, the full variable domain is EAGVVQSPRYKIIEKKQPVAFWCNPISGHNTLYWYLQNLGQGPELLIRYENEEAVDDSQLPKDRFSAERLKGVDSTLKIQPAELGDSAVYLCASSSRTSGGTGELFFGEGSRLTVL.

The V and J genes are TRBV7-9 and TRBJ1-2, with 7 bases lining up with TRBD1. The CDR3 runs to 14 residues. V was pared by 5 bases and J by 4 bases, with 7 bases of the junction left unmatched. CDR1 and CDR2 from the germline V gene are SEHNR and FQNEAQ (reference sequence). The CDR3 protein is CASSGPGQLYGYTF. CDR3 nucleotide sequence: TGTGCCAGCAGCGGTCCGGGACAGCTCTATGGCTACACCTTC.

The chain uses TRBV19 and TRBJ2-7; 8 nucleotides agree with TRBD2. The germline gives CDR1 LNHDA, CDR2 SQIVND (reference sequence). This CDR3 is built from 15 residues. Trimming took 4 bases from V and 3 from J; bases not matched to a gene: 8. Here the CDR3 reads CASSNSGLVLYEQYF. The CDR3 DNA sequence: TGTGCCAGTAGTAACTCGGGACTAGTACTCTACGAGCAGTACTTC.

This clone was detected a few times. This rearrangement joins TRBV30 to TRBJ2-7, with a weak D call TRBD1 (6 bases). CDR1 GTSNPN and CDR2 SVGIG come from the germline V gene (reference sequence). The CDR3 extends over 11 amino acids. V lost 2 bases and J lost 7, with 9 bases in between. In nucleotides, the CDR3 is TGTGCCTGGAGTTGGCAGGGGGAGCAGTACTTC. Its translation is CAWSWQGEQYF.

This clone occurred once. The rearrangement joins TRBV7-2 to TRBJ1-6, with D possibly being TRBD1 (6 bases). The CDR3 runs to 13 residues. V was shortened by 7 bases and J by 5 bases, with 9 bases between the two germline ends. The germline gives CDR1 SGHTA, CDR2 FQGNSA. The CDR3 is CASTQGNNSPLHF. In nucleotides, the CDR3 is TGTGCCAGCACCCAGGGGAATAATTCACCCCTCCACTTT.

CDR3: CASSLPRTGGNQPQHF. The CDR3 DNA sequence: TGTGCCAGCAGTTTACCTCGGACAGGCGGCAATCAGCCCCAGCATTTT. The genes are TRBV28 and TRBJ1-5, with 7 bases that match TRBD1. The CDR3 runs to 16 residues. Germline CDR1 and CDR2: MDHEN and SYDVKM. The J segment lost 2 bases and the V segment lost 2 bases, leaving 6 bases of the junction unmatched.

The chain employs TRBV28 and TRBJ2-7, with 7 bases matching TRBD2. V trimming: 5 bases; J trimming: 2 bases; junction bases outside the gene matches: 9. CDR3 length: 15 residues. Per the germline V gene, CDR1 is MDHEN and CDR2 is SYDVKM. CDR3 sequence reads: CASSINSGTTYEQYF. CDR3 sequence (DNA): TGTGCCAGCAGTATAAATTCCGGGACTACCTACGAGCAGTACTTC.

The chain has TRBV27 and TRBJ2-7; D is ambiguous. Trimming stripped 0 bases from V and 0 bases from J, with 12 bases between. The CDR3 covers 16 residues. Germline V gene data show CDR1 as MNHEY and CDR2 as SMNVEV (reference sequence). CDR3 in DNA: TGTGCCAGCAGTTTATCGATCGCGCGCACCTCCTACGAGCAGTACTTC. It translates to CASSLSIARTSYEQYF.

The CDR3 sequence is CASSEQGAGGNTIYF. CDR3 nucleotides: TGTGCCAGCAGTGAACAGGGGGCTGGAGGAAACACCATATATTTT. This chain connects TRBV6-1 to TRBJ1-3, with 8 bases aligning to TRBD1. Germline CDR1 reads MNHNS; CDR2 reads SASEGT. This CDR3 has 15 residues. Unmatched junction bases numbered 4, after V lost 2 bases and J lost 4 bases.

The CDR3 bases are TGTGCCAGCAGCACTGGGACAGACTTTGAGACCCAGTACTTC. Protein product: CASSTGTDFETQYF. The chain employs TRBV27 and TRBJ2-5, with 7 nucleotides matching TRBD1. The CDR3 has 14 amino acids. CDR1 is MNHEY and CDR2 is SMNVEV in the germline V gene (reference sequence). Trimming removed 6 bases from V and 5 bases from J; junction bases left unmatched: 9.

In regard to this clone: In the same sample, other DNA sequences code for this CDR3. The rearrangement uses TRBV19 and TRBJ1-2, with 10 bases identical to TRBD1. Germline V gene sequence: CDR1 LNHDA, CDR2 SQIVND (reference sequence). CDR3 length equals 13 residues. Losses at the gene ends were 4 bases for V and 8 bases for J; bases not matched to a gene: 4. CDR3 coding DNA: TGTGCCAGTAGTACCGGACAGGGGGACGGCTACACCTTC. It codes for CASSTGQGDGYTF.

The gene calls are TRBV18 and TRBJ2-1, with a weak D call TRBD2 (5 bases). The CDR3 length is 16 residues. Germline loops: CDR1 KGHSH, CDR2 LQKENI. V was clipped by 0 bases and J by 5 bases, with 14 bases between them. The CDR3 reads CASSPPSGIIHNEQFF. Written as DNA, the CDR3 is TGTGCCAGCTCACCACCGAGCGGTATAATACACAATGAGCAGTTCTTC.

The V call is TRBV24-1, the J call TRBJ2-1; 8 bases align to TRBD2. This CDR3 contains 13 residues. J lost 12 bases, V lost 9 bases, and 12 bases had no gene match. Germline V CDR1 and CDR2: KGHDR, SFDVKD. CDR3 protein: CATGAGVRFGQFF. For the CDR3, the DNA is TGTGCCACCGGAGCGGGGGTGCGGTTTGGGCAGTTCTTC.

The J gene is TRBJ2-7, the V gene TRBV4-3; D might be TRBD1 (5 bases). This CDR3 is 13 amino acids long. CDR1 is LGHNA, CDR2 YSLEER, per germline. The V gene lost 1 base and the J gene lost 4 bases, with 8 bases spanning the gap. CDR3 protein: CASSQGTGYEQYF. For the CDR3, the DNA is TGCGCCAGCAGCCAAGGAACAGGATACGAGCAGTACTTC.

The CDR3 DNA is TGTGCCAGCAGCTGGGGACAGGGAGGTAATTCACCCCTCCACTTT. Amino acid sequence: CASSWGQGGNSPLHF. This chain links TRBV7-6 with TRBJ1-6, with 9 nucleotides matching TRBD1. The CDR3 loop spans 15 amino acids. V lost 4 bases, J lost 6 bases, and 4 bases stayed unmatched. Germline values: CDR1 SGHVS, CDR2 FNYEAQ.

The rearrangement uses TRBV7-2 and TRBJ1-1; 7 nucleotides match TRBD1. CDR3 length: 15 residues. From germline, CDR1 is SGHTA and CDR2 FQGNSA. V gave up 3 bases and J gave up 0 bases; unmatched junction bases: 4. CDR3 in DNA: TGTGCCAGCAGCTTGACGGGACAGATGAACACTGAAGCTTTCTTT. Protein product: CASSLTGQMNTEAFF.

This rearrangement joins TRBV19 to TRBJ2-3; D might be TRBD2 (7 bases). Germline-derived CDR1 and CDR2 are LNHDA and SQIVND (reference sequence). The CDR3 runs 16 residues. V shed 7 bases and J shed 0 bases, with 17 bases lying between them. The CDR3 protein is CASTAGAFLSTDTQYF. CDR3 bases: TGTGCCAGTACGGCGGGGGCATTCCTGAGCACAGATACGCAGTATTTT.

This clone was found many times. The same CDR3 also results from other DNA sequences found in this sample. J is TRBJ1-1 and V is TRBV19; D call uncertain. CDR3 size: 12 residues. V dropped 3 bases and J dropped 6 bases, with 8 bases sitting between them. Germline-derived CDR1 and CDR2 are LNHDA and SQIVND (reference sequence). CDR3: CASSIGGAEAFF. Here the CDR3 DNA reads TGTGCCAGTAGTATTGGTGGAGCTGAAGCTTTCTTT.